What follows is one TCR beta chain and its context. The data belong to a study of blood T cells in healthy people across ages. A J-beta primer mix and a sample-barcoded 5' primer were used in a second PCR of roughly 6 to 12 cycles. TCRdb passed the 5' RACE reads through MiXCR, listing each CDR3 protein once. The sample carries hundreds of thousands of distinct CDR3 sequences, about 26% recorded once. CDR3 size: 13 residues. The V end lost 5 bases, the J end lost 3 bases, and 8 bases lay between the germline ends. CDR1 and CDR2 (germline): SGHRS, YFSETQ. The same sample was also studied in work on T cells of mothers and their children.

The receptor was isolated from a boy aged 5-17 years in good health. Sequencing input: blood. The chain uses TRBV5-1 and TRBJ2-2; D is ambiguous. CDR3: CASSSVDTGELFF. For the CDR3, the DNA is TGCGCCAGCAGTTCGGTGGACACCGGGGAGCTGTTTTTT.